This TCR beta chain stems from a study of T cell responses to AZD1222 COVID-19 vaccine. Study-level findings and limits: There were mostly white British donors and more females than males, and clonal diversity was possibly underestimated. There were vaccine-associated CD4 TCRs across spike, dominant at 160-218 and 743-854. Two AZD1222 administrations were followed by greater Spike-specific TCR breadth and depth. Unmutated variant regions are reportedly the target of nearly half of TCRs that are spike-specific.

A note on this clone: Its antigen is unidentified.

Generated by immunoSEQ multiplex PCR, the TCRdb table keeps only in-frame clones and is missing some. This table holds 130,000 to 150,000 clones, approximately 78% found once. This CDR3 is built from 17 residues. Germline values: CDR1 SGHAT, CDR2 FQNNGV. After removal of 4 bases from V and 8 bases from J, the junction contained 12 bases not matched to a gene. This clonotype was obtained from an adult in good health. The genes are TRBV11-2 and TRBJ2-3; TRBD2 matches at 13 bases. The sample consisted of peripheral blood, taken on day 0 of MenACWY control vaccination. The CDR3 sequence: CASSSLTSGGTLGTQYF. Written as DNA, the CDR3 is TGTGCCAGCAGCTCCCTGACTAGCGGGGGGACCCTCGGTACGCAGTATTTT.